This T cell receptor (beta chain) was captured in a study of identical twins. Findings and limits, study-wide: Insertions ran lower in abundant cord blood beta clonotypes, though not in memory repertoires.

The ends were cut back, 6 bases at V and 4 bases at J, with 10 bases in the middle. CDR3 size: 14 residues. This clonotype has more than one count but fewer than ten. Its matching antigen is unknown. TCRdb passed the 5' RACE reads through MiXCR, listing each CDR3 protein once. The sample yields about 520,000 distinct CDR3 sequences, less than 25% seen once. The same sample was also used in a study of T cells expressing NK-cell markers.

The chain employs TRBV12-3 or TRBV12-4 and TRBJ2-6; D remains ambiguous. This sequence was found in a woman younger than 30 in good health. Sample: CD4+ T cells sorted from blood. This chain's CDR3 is CASSDPPGANVLTF. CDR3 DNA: TGTGCCAGCAGCGACCCCCCAGGGGCCAACGTCCTGACTTTC.